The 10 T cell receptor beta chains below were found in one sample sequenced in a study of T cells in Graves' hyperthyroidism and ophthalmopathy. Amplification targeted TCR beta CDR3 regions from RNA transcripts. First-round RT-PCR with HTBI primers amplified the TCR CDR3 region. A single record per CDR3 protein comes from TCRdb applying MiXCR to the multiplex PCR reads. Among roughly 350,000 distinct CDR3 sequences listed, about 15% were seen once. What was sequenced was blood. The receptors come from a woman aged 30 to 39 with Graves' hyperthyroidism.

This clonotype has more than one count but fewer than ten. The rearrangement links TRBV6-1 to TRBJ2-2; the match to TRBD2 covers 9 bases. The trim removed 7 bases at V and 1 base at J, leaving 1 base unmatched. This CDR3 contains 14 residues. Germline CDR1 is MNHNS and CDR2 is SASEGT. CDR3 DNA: TGTGCCAGCAATAGCGGGGGGAACACCGGGGAGCTGTTTTTT. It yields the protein CASNSGGNTGELFF.

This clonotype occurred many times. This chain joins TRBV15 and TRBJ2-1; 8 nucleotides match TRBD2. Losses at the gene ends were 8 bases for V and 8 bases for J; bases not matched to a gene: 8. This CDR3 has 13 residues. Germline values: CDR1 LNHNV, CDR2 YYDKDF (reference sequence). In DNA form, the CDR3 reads TGTGCCACCGGGACTAGTGTTCTAGATGAGCAGTTCTTC. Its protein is CATGTSVLDEQFF.

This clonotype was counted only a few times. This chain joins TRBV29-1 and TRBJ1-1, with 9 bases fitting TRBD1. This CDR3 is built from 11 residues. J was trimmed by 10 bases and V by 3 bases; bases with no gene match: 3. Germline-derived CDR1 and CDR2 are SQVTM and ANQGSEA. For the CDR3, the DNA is TGCAGCGTTGAGGGACAGGGAGGAGCTTTCTTT. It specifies CSVEGQGGAFF.

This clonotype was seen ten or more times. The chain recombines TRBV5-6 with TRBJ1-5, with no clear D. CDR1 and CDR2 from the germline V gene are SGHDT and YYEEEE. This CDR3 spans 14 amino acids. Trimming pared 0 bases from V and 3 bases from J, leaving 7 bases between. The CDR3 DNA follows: TGTGCCAGCAGCTTGGTCCAGGACAATCAGCCCCAGCATTTT. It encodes CASSLVQDNQPQHF. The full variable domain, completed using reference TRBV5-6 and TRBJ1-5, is DAGVTQSPTHLIKTRGQQVTLRCSPKSGHDTVSWYQQALGQGPQFIFQYYEEEERQRGNFPDRFSGHQFPNYSSELNVNALLLGDSALYLCASSLVQDNQPQHFGDGTRLSIL.

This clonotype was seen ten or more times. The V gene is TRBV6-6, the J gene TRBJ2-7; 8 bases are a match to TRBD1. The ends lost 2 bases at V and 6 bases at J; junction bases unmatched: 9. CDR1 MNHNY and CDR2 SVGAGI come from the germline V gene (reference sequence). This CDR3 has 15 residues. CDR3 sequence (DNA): TGTGCCAGCAGTTACCGGACAGGGCCGGGTAGCGAGCAGTACTTC. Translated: CASSYRTGPGSEQYF.

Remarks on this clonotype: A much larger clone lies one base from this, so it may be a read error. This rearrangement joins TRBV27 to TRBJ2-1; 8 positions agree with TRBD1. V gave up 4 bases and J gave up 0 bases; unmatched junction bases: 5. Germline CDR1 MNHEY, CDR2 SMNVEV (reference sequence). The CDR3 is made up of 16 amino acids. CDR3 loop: CASSSLRGHSYNEQFF. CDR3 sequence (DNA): TGTGCCAGCAGTTCTCTCAGGGGGCACTCCTACAATGAGCAGTTCTTC.

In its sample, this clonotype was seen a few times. CDR3 coding DNA: TGTGCCAGCAGTATCACAGGTTACCAAGAGACCCAGTACTTC. It codes for CASSITGYQETQYF. V and J are TRBV27 and TRBJ2-5; a possible D gene is TRBD1 (5 bases). The CDR3 is made up of 14 amino acids. Between the trimmed V and J ends, which lost 5 bases and 0 bases, there was a span of 10 bases. Germline values: CDR1 MNHEY, CDR2 SMNVEV (reference sequence).

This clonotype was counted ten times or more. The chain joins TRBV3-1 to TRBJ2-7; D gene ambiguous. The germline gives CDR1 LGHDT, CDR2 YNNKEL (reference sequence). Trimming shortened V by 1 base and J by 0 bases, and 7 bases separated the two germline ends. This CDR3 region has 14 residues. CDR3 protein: CASSQATNSYEQYF. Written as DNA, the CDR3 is TGTGCCAGCAGCCAAGCAACGAACTCCTACGAGCAGTACTTC.

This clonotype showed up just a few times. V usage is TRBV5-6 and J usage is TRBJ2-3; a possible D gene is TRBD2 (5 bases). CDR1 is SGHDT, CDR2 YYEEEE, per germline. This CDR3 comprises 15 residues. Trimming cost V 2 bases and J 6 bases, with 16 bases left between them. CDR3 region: CASSFPRRGTDTQYF. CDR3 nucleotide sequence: TGTGCCAGCAGCTTTCCGAGACGGGGAACGGATACGCAGTATTTT.

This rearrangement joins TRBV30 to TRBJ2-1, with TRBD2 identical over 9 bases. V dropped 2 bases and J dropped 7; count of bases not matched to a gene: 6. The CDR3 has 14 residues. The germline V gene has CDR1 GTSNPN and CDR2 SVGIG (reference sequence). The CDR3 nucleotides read TGTGCCTGGAGTTCGGGGCGGGGGGGGAATGAGCAGTTCTTC. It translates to CAWSSGRGGNEQFF. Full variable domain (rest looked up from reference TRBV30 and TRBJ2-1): SQTIHQWPATLVQPVGSPLSLECTVEGTSNPNLYWYRQAAGRGLQLLFYSVGIGQISSEVPQNLSASRPQDRQFILSSKKLLLSDSGFYLCAWSSGRGGNEQFFGPGTRLTVL.